This is a list of T cell receptor beta chains from one sample in a study of CD8+CD57+ T cells in acquired aplastic anemia. TCRdb re-called the reads through MiXCR, storing one row per CDR3 protein. The sample contains about 160,000 distinct CDR3 sequences, around 45% of which appear only once. Sequencing was done on a sample of sorted CD4+, CD8+, or CD8+CD57+ T cells (not recorded which) from PBMCs. The receptor source for this set is a human donor in good health. Both conserved end residues are part of each CDR3. The order of the fields is D gene, V gene, clone size, CDR3 protein. A D gene is named only where the DNA matches it firmly. Clone size is not always given. Where it is, it says once, few, many or a class for expanded clones.

d_call: .; v_call: TRBV12-3/TRBV12-4; clone_size: .; cdr3_aa: CASSEQAYNSPLHF
d_call: TRBD1; v_call: TRBV19; clone_size: many; cdr3_aa: CASSLLGTGGEKLFF
d_call: .; v_call: TRBV12-3/TRBV12-4; clone_size: many; cdr3_aa: CASSFRAKGSETQYF
d_call: TRBD2; v_call: TRBV12-3/TRBV12-4; clone_size: many; cdr3_aa: CASSQRGALKQFF
d_call: TRBD2; v_call: TRBV3-1; clone_size: few; cdr3_aa: CASSQLTSGSPLGGELFF
d_call: TRBD1; v_call: TRBV10-3; clone_size: many; cdr3_aa: CAISSGQGNTIYF
d_call: .; v_call: TRBV5-8; clone_size: many; cdr3_aa: CASSPFEGGAYGYTF
d_call: .; v_call: TRBV4-2; clone_size: few; cdr3_aa: CASSQVGRGTNEKLFF
d_call: TRBD2; v_call: TRBV5-1; clone_size: many; cdr3_aa: CASSSGGGRTDTQYF
d_call: TRBD2; v_call: TRBV28; clone_size: few; cdr3_aa: CALWGLAGPRDTQYF
d_call: TRBD2; v_call: TRBV25-1; clone_size: .; cdr3_aa: CASSYRRGAIQETQYF
d_call: .; v_call: TRBV15; clone_size: many; cdr3_aa: CATSRDPGAPEQYF
d_call: .; v_call: TRBV29-1; clone_size: .; cdr3_aa: CSGESGDGEAFF
d_call: .; v_call: TRBV27; clone_size: few; cdr3_aa: CASSLLAGSYEQYF
d_call: .; v_call: TRBV20-1; clone_size: .; cdr3_aa: CSANPGGRANVLTF
d_call: .; v_call: TRBV6-2/TRBV6-3; clone_size: many; cdr3_aa: CASSYSLTRTEAFF
d_call: TRBD2; v_call: TRBV6-2/TRBV6-3; clone_size: many; cdr3_aa: CASSWGGTSGTGDTQYF
d_call: .; v_call: TRBV10-3; clone_size: .; cdr3_aa: CAISEFQETRPAFF
d_call: TRBD2; v_call: TRBV24-1; clone_size: .; cdr3_aa: CATSDPSGRAGDTQYF
d_call: .; v_call: TRBV3-1; clone_size: many; cdr3_aa: CASSHAGSPDTQYF
d_call: TRBD2; v_call: TRBV2; clone_size: many; cdr3_aa: CASSRLAGNEQFF
d_call: TRBD1; v_call: TRBV7-3; clone_size: many; cdr3_aa: CASSWGQGAGPNTGELFF
d_call: .; v_call: TRBV19; clone_size: .; cdr3_aa: CATQVGGNSPLHF
d_call: .; v_call: TRBV7-2; clone_size: many; cdr3_aa: CASSLPPAVRAYEQYF
d_call: .; v_call: TRBV6-2/TRBV6-3; clone_size: few; cdr3_aa: CASSYTMGTLPQHF
d_call: TRBD1; v_call: TRBV7-2; clone_size: .; cdr3_aa: CASSLGGTGGDAEAFF
d_call: .; v_call: TRBV19; clone_size: .; cdr3_aa: CASSINSGMSPLHF
d_call: TRBD1; v_call: TRBV7-6; clone_size: few; cdr3_aa: CACSLSPSGQLSNQPQHF
d_call: TRBD1; v_call: TRBV20-1; clone_size: many; cdr3_aa: CSARGQGSEQYF
d_call: .; v_call: TRBV10-2; clone_size: .; cdr3_aa: CASSVSVGRVEAFF
d_call: TRBD2; v_call: TRBV20-1; clone_size: .; cdr3_aa: CSASRGGSTTDTQYF
d_call: .; v_call: TRBV15; clone_size: .; cdr3_aa: CATSRDSGADETQYF
d_call: TRBD1; v_call: TRBV30; clone_size: .; cdr3_aa: CAWRQGAPRF
d_call: .; v_call: TRBV2; clone_size: few; cdr3_aa: CASRIQGSPLHF
d_call: .; v_call: TRBV7-6; clone_size: .; cdr3_aa: CASSLDLYNEQFF
d_call: .; v_call: TRBV14; clone_size: many; cdr3_aa: CASGAYNEQFF
d_call: .; v_call: TRBV11-1; clone_size: many; cdr3_aa: CASSLLAGGGGSSYNEQFF
d_call: .; v_call: TRBV29-1; clone_size: .; cdr3_aa: CSVEGVMNTEAFF
d_call: TRBD1; v_call: TRBV11-2; clone_size: many; cdr3_aa: CASSFIPGQDTDTQYF
d_call: .; v_call: TRBV5-8; clone_size: many; cdr3_aa: CASRRWQGNTEAFF
d_call: TRBD2; v_call: TRBV10-3; clone_size: once; cdr3_aa: CAISDGLAGAFYEQYF
d_call: .; v_call: TRBV30; clone_size: .; cdr3_aa: CAWSVGVSGEQYF
d_call: .; v_call: TRBV24-1; clone_size: many; cdr3_aa: CATSAAGTGGADTQYF
d_call: TRBD1; v_call: TRBV20-1; clone_size: .; cdr3_aa: CSVGQGNNYGYTF
d_call: .; v_call: TRBV19; clone_size: many; cdr3_aa: CASSILTDTDTQYF
d_call: TRBD1; v_call: TRBV9; clone_size: many; cdr3_aa: CASSETTGVGELFF
d_call: .; v_call: TRBV10-3; clone_size: many; cdr3_aa: CAISPSGVGANVLTF
d_call: .; v_call: TRBV12-3/TRBV12-4; clone_size: .; cdr3_aa: CASSPDRLNQPQHF
d_call: .; v_call: TRBV29-1; clone_size: .; cdr3_aa: CSGQGGGELFF
d_call: .; v_call: TRBV10-3; clone_size: few; cdr3_aa: CAISESVGTQIAGELFF
d_call: .; v_call: TRBV6-5; clone_size: many; cdr3_aa: CASSYSGTDPYEQYF
d_call: .; v_call: TRBV2; clone_size: many; cdr3_aa: CASTLERGGLNTEAFF
d_call: TRBD1; v_call: TRBV2; clone_size: once; cdr3_aa: CASTPGTGNTEAFF
d_call: TRBD2; v_call: TRBV20-1; clone_size: many; cdr3_aa: CSARDDSGNSYEQYF